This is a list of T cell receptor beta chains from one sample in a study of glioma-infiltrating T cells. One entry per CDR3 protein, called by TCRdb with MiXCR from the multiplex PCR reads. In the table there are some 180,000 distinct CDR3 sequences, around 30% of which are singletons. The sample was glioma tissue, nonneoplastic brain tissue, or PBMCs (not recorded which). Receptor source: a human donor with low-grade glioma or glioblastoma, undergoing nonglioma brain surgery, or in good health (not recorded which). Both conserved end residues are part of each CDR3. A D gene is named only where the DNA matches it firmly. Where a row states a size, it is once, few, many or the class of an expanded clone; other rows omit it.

cdr3_nt: TGTGCCAGCAGTCTTCGAACGGGGAAAGGGGGTTCACCCCTAAACTTT
cdr3_aa: CASSLRTGKGGSPLNF
j_call: TRBJ1-6
d_call: .
clone_size: .
v_call: TRBV27

cdr3_nt: TGCAGCGTTGAAGAGACCCAGTACTTC
cdr3_aa: CSVEETQYF
j_call: TRBJ2-5
d_call: .
clone_size: many
v_call: TRBV29-1

cdr3_nt: TGTGCCAGCAGTGCTACTAGCGGGGGCGACGAGCAGTACTTC
cdr3_aa: CASSATSGGDEQYF
j_call: TRBJ2-7
d_call: TRBD2
clone_size: .
v_call: TRBV6-2/TRBV6-3

cdr3_nt: TGTGCCAGCAGCCTCGACAGGGGCATGAATGAGCAGTTCTTC
cdr3_aa: CASSLDRGMNEQFF
j_call: TRBJ2-1
d_call: TRBD1
clone_size: .
v_call: TRBV6-2/TRBV6-3

cdr3_nt: TGTGCCAGCAGCCTGGGCAGGGATTTTGATGAGCAGTTCTTC
cdr3_aa: CASSLGRDFDEQFF
j_call: TRBJ2-1
d_call: .
clone_size: few
v_call: TRBV3-1

cdr3_nt: TGTGCCAGCAGCTTAAGGGGGACTAGCGGGACCCCAGATACGCAGTATTTT
cdr3_aa: CASSLRGTSGTPDTQYF
j_call: TRBJ2-3
d_call: TRBD2
clone_size: many
v_call: TRBV7-2

cdr3_nt: TGTGCCGACCGGACCTACAATGAGCAGTTCTTC
cdr3_aa: CADRTYNEQFF
j_call: TRBJ2-1
d_call: .
clone_size: many
v_call: TRBV2

cdr3_nt: TGTGCCAGCAGCTTGGAGGGACAGGGTGGTCATTCACACCGCCACTTT
cdr3_aa: CASSLEGQGGHSHRHF
j_call: TRBJ1-6
d_call: TRBD1
clone_size: .
v_call: TRBV5-4

cdr3_nt: TGTGCCAGTAGTACGGCTAGCGGGAGGTATGAGCAGTACTTC
cdr3_aa: CASSTASGRYEQYF
j_call: TRBJ2-7
d_call: TRBD2
clone_size: few
v_call: TRBV19

cdr3_nt: TGTGCCAGCAGTTCCCCCGGGACTAGCGGGATCAATGAGCAGTTCTTC
cdr3_aa: CASSSPGTSGINEQFF
j_call: TRBJ2-1
d_call: TRBD2
clone_size: many
v_call: TRBV27

cdr3_nt: TGTGCCAGCAGCGCACACTCCCCCCTCGGCGGGAGGCTCCCTGAGCAGTTCTTC
cdr3_aa: CASSAHSPLGGRLPEQFF
j_call: TRBJ2-1
d_call: TRBD2
clone_size: .
v_call: TRBV9

cdr3_nt: TGCAGCGCTGGGGACAGAAACTCCTATGGCTACACCTTC
cdr3_aa: CSAGDRNSYGYTF
j_call: TRBJ1-2
d_call: TRBD1
clone_size: .
v_call: TRBV29-1

cdr3_nt: TGTGCCAGCAGCTCGCAGGGGTTCCCTGGAAACACCATATATTTT
cdr3_aa: CASSSQGFPGNTIYF
j_call: TRBJ1-3
d_call: .
clone_size: many
v_call: TRBV7-9

cdr3_nt: TGTGCCAGCATCCCGACATGTTCACCCCTCCACTTT
cdr3_aa: CASIPTCSPLHF
j_call: TRBJ1-6
d_call: .
clone_size: .
v_call: TRBV4-1

cdr3_nt: TGTGCCACCAGTGCCGGGACATACTCCGGGGAGCTGTTTTTT
cdr3_aa: CATSAGTYSGELFF
j_call: TRBJ2-2
d_call: .
clone_size: many
v_call: TRBV24-1

cdr3_nt: TGCAGTGCTAGCGGGGGAAACAATGAGCAGTTCTTC
cdr3_aa: CSASGGNNEQFF
j_call: TRBJ2-1
d_call: .
clone_size: .
v_call: TRBV20-1

cdr3_nt: TGTGCCAGCAGCGTAGGGACGGGGAACTATGGCTACACCTTC
cdr3_aa: CASSVGTGNYGYTF
j_call: TRBJ1-2
d_call: .
clone_size: few
v_call: TRBV9

cdr3_nt: TGCGCCAGCAGCTCGACAGGTTCGGATTCACCCCTCCACTTT
cdr3_aa: CASSSTGSDSPLHF
j_call: TRBJ1-6
d_call: .
clone_size: few
v_call: TRBV5-1

cdr3_nt: TGTGCCAGCAGCTTAGCCCTGAGCGTGGAGACCCAGTACTTC
cdr3_aa: CASSLALSVETQYF
j_call: TRBJ2-5
d_call: .
clone_size: many
v_call: TRBV7-9

cdr3_nt: TGCAGTGCTATAGGGGTGAACACTGAAGCTTTCTTT
cdr3_aa: CSAIGVNTEAFF
j_call: TRBJ1-1
d_call: .
clone_size: many
v_call: TRBV20-1

cdr3_nt: TGTGCCAGCAGCCAAGAGACGCTCGATTCACCCCTCCACTTT
cdr3_aa: CASSQETLDSPLHF
j_call: TRBJ1-6
d_call: .
clone_size: many
v_call: TRBV4-2

cdr3_nt: TGCAGCGAACAGGGGAATGAAGCTTTCTTT
cdr3_aa: CSEQGNEAFF
j_call: TRBJ1-1
d_call: TRBD1
clone_size: many
v_call: TRBV29-1

cdr3_nt: TGTGCCAGCAGTTACTCGACCAGTTTGTCTGAAGCTTTCTTT
cdr3_aa: CASSYSTSLSEAFF
j_call: TRBJ1-1
d_call: .
clone_size: many
v_call: TRBV6-2/TRBV6-3

cdr3_nt: TGTGCCAGCAGCTTAACGGGACAGAGGAACACAGATACGCAGTATTTT
cdr3_aa: CASSLTGQRNTDTQYF
j_call: TRBJ2-3
d_call: TRBD1
clone_size: once
v_call: TRBV7-3

cdr3_nt: TGTGCCAGCAGGCCGGGACTAGGGAAAGTAGATACGCAGTATTTT
cdr3_aa: CASRPGLGKVDTQYF
j_call: TRBJ2-3
d_call: TRBD2
clone_size: many
v_call: TRBV6-2/TRBV6-3

cdr3_nt: TGTGCCAGCAGTTTATGGGGAGGAGGCAATCAGCCCCAGCATTTT
cdr3_aa: CASSLWGGGNQPQHF
j_call: TRBJ1-5
d_call: .
clone_size: many
v_call: TRBV27

cdr3_nt: TGTGCCAGCAGTTTTCTCCCGCGTGGGGGGAGAGACCCCAATGAGCAGTTCTTC
cdr3_aa: CASSFLPRGGRDPNEQFF
j_call: TRBJ2-1
d_call: .
clone_size: many
v_call: TRBV28